This entry lists 11 T cell receptor beta chains sequenced from one sample in a study of CD8+CD57+ T cells in acquired aplastic anemia. The authors sequenced patients whose flow cytometry had shown CD8+CD57+ cell expansion. The study profiled TCR beta VDJ and CDR3 using genomic DNA as template. TCRdb re-derived calls from the reads in MiXCR, one entry per CDR3 protein. The sample contains about 470,000 distinct CDR3 sequences, around 32% of which appear only once. The sample comprised sorted CD4+, CD8+, or CD8+CD57+ T cells (not recorded which) from PBMCs. The receptors here all came from a human donor with aplastic anemia.

This clonotype was observed a handful of times. The chain links TRBV2 to TRBJ2-7; 7 bases line up with TRBD1. CDR3 length: 13 amino acids. With V trimmed by 9 bases and J by 3 bases, 8 bases remained unmatched. Germline V lookup: CDR1 SNHLY, CDR2 FYNNEI. The CDR3 protein is CASKMAGGYEQYF. CDR3 in DNA: TGTGCCAGTAAGATGGCAGGGGGCTACGAGCAGTACTTC.

CDR3 region: CASRSLATGGSNNSPLHF. Written as DNA, the CDR3 is TGTGCCAGCAGATCCCTTGCCACAGGGGGTAGTAATAATTCACCCCTCCACTTT. V is TRBV27 and J is TRBJ1-6, with 8 bases aligning to TRBD1. The CDR3 sequence is 18 residues long. Germline CDR1 and CDR2: MNHEY and SMNVEV (reference sequence). V trimming: 6 bases; J trimming: 5 bases; junction bases outside the gene matches: 15.

The sample holds one count of this clonotype. The chain combines TRBV24-1 with TRBJ2-3; the match to TRBD1 covers 11 bases. With 5 bases clipped from V and 7 bases from J, the junction kept 4 bases outside the gene matches. Germline CDR1 and CDR2: KGHDR and SFDVKD. The length of the CDR3 is 14 residues. CDR3 sequence reads: CATSARDRGNTQYF. In nucleotides, the CDR3 is TGTGCCACCAGTGCTAGGGACAGGGGGAATACGCAGTATTTT.

This clonotype has more than one count but fewer than ten. The rearrangement links TRBV12-5 to TRBJ2-7; weak D call: TRBD1 (6 bases). This CDR3 comprises 13 residues. Germline V lookup: CDR1 LGHNT, CDR2 FRNRAP. Deletions cut 6 bases from V and 7 bases from J, with 16 bases between. The CDR3 DNA reads as TGTGCTAGTGGCCTCGGACAGATTGGGGAGCAGTACTTC. Translated, it gives CASGLGQIGEQYF.

The rearrangement uses TRBV19 and TRBJ1-2; 9 bases line up with TRBD1. The CDR3 sequence is 14 residues long. After removal of 11 bases from V and 7 bases from J, the junction contained 14 bases not matched to a gene. Per germline, CDR1 LNHDA and CDR2 SQIVND (reference sequence). CDR3 nucleotide sequence: TGTGCCTGGAGTGCGGACAGGGGAGTCTCTGGCTACACCTTC. This gives the protein CAWSADRGVSGYTF.

The chain has TRBV11-2 and TRBJ1-3, with TRBD1 as a possible D gene (5 bases). Germline CDR1 reads SGHAT; CDR2 reads FQNNGV. V was trimmed by 2 bases and J by 4 bases, leaving 15 bases between them. The CDR3 is made up of 16 amino acids. CDR3 residues: CASSLIRGDSGNTIYF. The CDR3 DNA follows: TGTGCCAGCAGCTTAATTAGGGGAGATTCGGGAAACACCATATATTTT.

This clonotype has a handful of counts. V is TRBV2 and J is TRBJ2-1; possible D gene TRBD2, 5 bases. The DNA end is a closer match to TRBJ2-7, so the J assignment may be wrong. Germline V gene sequence: CDR1 SNHLY, CDR2 FYNNEI. This CDR3 comprises 13 residues. For the CDR3, the DNA is TGTGCCAGCTCACCGAGCCAAACTAGCGAGCAGTACTTC. It specifies CASSPSQTSEQYF.

This clonotype was detected ten times or more. This chain joins TRBV20-1 and TRBJ2-7; TRBD1 matches at 11 bases. Germline CDR1 DFQATT, CDR2 SNEGSKA (reference sequence). The ends lost 7 bases at V and 5 bases at J; junction bases unmatched: 7. This CDR3 region has 13 residues. CDR3 DNA: TGCAGTGGCGGACAGGGGGCGCTGGACGAGCAGTACTTC. Its protein is CSGGQGALDEQYF.

This clonotype was seen a few times. One junction end does not reproduce the germline sequence, and a read error may be involved. The DNA for the CDR3 is TGTGCCAGCAGCATGGGACAGGGTGGGTATCAGCAGTCCTTC. Protein: CASSMGQGGYQQSF. The V gene is TRBV11-1, the J gene TRBJ2-1; 9 bases are a match to TRBD1. Germline V gives CDR1 SGHAT, CDR2 FQDESV (reference sequence). The CDR3 is made up of 14 amino acids.

A few counts support this clonotype. This chain joins TRBV19 and TRBJ2-1; 7 bases align to TRBD2. The CDR3 consists of 13 residues. Germline V gene data show CDR1 as LNHDA and CDR2 as SQIVND (reference sequence). V dropped 5 bases and J dropped 7; count of bases not matched to a gene: 5. The CDR3 bases are TGTGCCAGTAGTGGCGGGAGCTTAAATGAGCAGTTCTTC. Amino acid sequence: CASSGGSLNEQFF.

There are a few counts of this clonotype. The chain couples TRBV27 to TRBJ1-6; D unclear. Trimming took off 3 bases at V and 9 bases at J, with 12 bases between the two ends. This CDR3 is built from 14 residues. The germline CDR1 and CDR2 sequences are MNHEY and SMNVEV (reference sequence). The CDR3 is CASSLAGSSSPLHF. The CDR3 nucleotides are TGTGCCAGCAGTTTGGCAGGCTCTAGTTCACCCCTCCACTTT.